Following are 15 T cell receptor beta chains from one sample sequenced in a study of liver allograft versus peripheral blood T cells. Across the whole study: Comparative analysis was performed on T cell receptor repertoires from transplanted livers and from recipients' peripheral blood.

Using its own MiXCR run on the reads, TCRdb lists one record per CDR3 protein. The repertoire has about 9,600 distinct CDR3 sequences, about 15% of them found once; the top ten carry less than 3%. These receptors came from a human patient who had a liver transplant. Some T cells may be the graft donor's.

By its share, this clonotype is medium-sized. The chain carries TRBV6-5 and TRBJ1-6; 9 bases fit TRBD1. This CDR3 is built from 18 residues. The germline gives CDR1 MNHEY, CDR2 SVGAGI. J was trimmed by 10 bases and V by 4 bases; bases with no gene match: 17. The CDR3 nucleotides read TGTGCCAGCAGTTGGAATGGACCGGGACAGGGTTTCGGATCACCCCTCCACTTT. Its protein product is CASSWNGPGQGFGSPLHF.

Ten or more counts support this clonotype. V gene TRBV20-1 combines with J gene TRBJ2-7; no firm D call. The V and J ends lost 6 bases and 5 bases respectively, with 17 bases between them. The CDR3 has 13 amino acids. CDR1 DFQATT and CDR2 SNEGSKA come from the germline V gene (reference sequence). The CDR3 spells CSAESVGFDEQYF. The DNA of the CDR3 is TGCAGTGCGGAATCCGTCGGGTTCGACGAGCAGTACTTC.

By share of the sample, this clonotype is medium-sized. The gene calls are TRBV6-1 and TRBJ1-2; 7 bases match TRBD1. Germline CDR1 and CDR2: MNHNS and SASEGT. V gave up 6 bases and J gave up 3 bases; unmatched junction bases: 7. The CDR3 totals 14 residues. CDR3 protein: CASRTTGADYGYTF. CDR3 DNA: TGTGCCAGCAGAACTACAGGGGCTGACTATGGCTACACCTTC.

To note about this clonotype: The germline gene is not matched at one end of the junction; a read error may be the cause. The chain carries TRBV6-5 and TRBJ1-1, with D maybe TRBD1 (5 bases). The CDR3 is 14 amino acids. Germline assignment: CDR1 MNHEY and CDR2 SVGAGI. This CDR3 reads CASSGGTGNTEAFF. The CDR3 coding sequence is TGCGCCAGCAGTGGGGGGACGGGGAACACTGAAGCTTTCTTT.

Note on this clonotype: Just one base apart from a much larger clone, this may be a read error. This chain connects TRBV7-9 to TRBJ1-2, with 7 bases matching TRBD1. CDR3 length: 14 residues. CDR1 is SEHNR, CDR2 FQNEAQ, per germline (reference sequence). CDR3 nucleotide sequence: TGTGCCAGCAGCGAATCGACAGGGTTGCATGGCCACACCTTC. Protein sequence: CASSESTGLHGHTF.

The chain carries TRBV10-2 and TRBJ1-2; TRBD1 agrees at 9 bases. This CDR3 contains 15 residues. The germline gives CDR1 WSHSY, CDR2 SAAADI. Trimming removed 3 bases from V and 5 bases from J; junction bases left unmatched: 7. The CDR3, as DNA: TGCGCCAGCAGTGATGGGACAGGGTTTAAATATGGCTACACCTTC. Encoded protein: CASSDGTGFKYGYTF.

Sample share makes this clonotype medium-sized. V gene TRBV6-1 combines with J gene TRBJ1-4; no reliable D call. Trimming stripped 6 bases from V and 3 bases from J, with 11 bases between. CDR3 length: 14 amino acids. The germline V gene has CDR1 MNHNS and CDR2 SASEGT. The CDR3 protein is CASSVQWANEKLFF. The CDR3 DNA reads TGTGCCAGCAGCGTTCAGTGGGCTAATGAAAAACTGTTTTTT.

This clonotype was found many times. This chain connects TRBV30 to TRBJ2-5, with D possibly called TRBD1 or TRBD2 (5 bases each). Germline V gives CDR1 GTSNPN, CDR2 SVGIG (reference sequence). CDR3 length: 15 residues. Trimming shortened V by 4 bases and J by 2 bases, and 17 bases separated the two germline ends. Here the CDR3 reads CAWNMGPTRQETQYF. The CDR3 DNA reads as TGTGCCTGGAACATGGGACCGACACGGCAAGAGACCCAGTACTTC.

This clonotype was counted at least ten times. The chain is built from TRBV19 and TRBJ1-5; D uncertain. V lost 9 bases and J lost 4, with 16 bases in between. CDR3 length: 14 amino acids. CDR1 is LNHDA and CDR2 is SQIVND in the germline V gene (reference sequence). The CDR3 spells CASQLGRPNQPQHF. DNA of the CDR3: TGTGCCAGCCAACTAGGGCGACCGAATCAGCCCCAGCATTTT.

This clonotype has a count of ten or more. V and J are TRBV14 and TRBJ2-7, with TRBD1 identical over 8 bases. Germline V gives CDR1 SGHDN, CDR2 FVKESK. With 4 bases clipped from V and 9 bases from J, the junction kept 11 bases outside the gene matches. CDR3 length: 14 amino acids. The CDR3 loop is CASSPPGQALRQYF. CDR3 coding DNA: TGTGCCAGCAGCCCGCCGGGACAGGCCCTCCGGCAGTACTTC. Full variable domain (missing parts from reference TRBV14 and TRBJ2-7): EAGVTQFPSHSVIEKGQTVTLRCDPISGHDNLYWYRRVMGKEIKFLLHFVKESKQDESGMPNNRFLAERTGGTYSTLKVQPAELEDSGVYFCASSPPGQALRQYFGPGTRLTVT.

There are many counts of this clonotype. This chain connects TRBV5-4 to TRBJ2-7; 7 bases match TRBD1. The CDR3 covers 14 residues. Per the germline V gene, CDR1 is SGHNT and CDR2 is YYREEE (reference sequence). J lost 0 bases, V lost 4 bases, and 4 bases had no gene match. CDR3 loop: CASSLGTDSYEQYF. CDR3 DNA sequence: TGTGCCAGCAGCCTCGGGACAGACTCCTACGAGCAGTACTTC.

This clonotype is medium-sized (0.01 to 0.1%) by share. V gene TRBV30 combines with J gene TRBJ1-6; D unclear. The CDR3 is made up of 14 amino acids. Germline CDR1 is GTSNPN and CDR2 is SVGIG (reference sequence). The germline V and J ends were trimmed by 0 bases and 7 bases, with 10 bases remaining between them. The CDR3 region is CAWSVGQPNSPLHF. The CDR3 DNA sequence: TGTGCCTGGAGTGTTGGGCAGCCCAATTCACCCCTCCACTTT. The full variable domain, with the rest looked up from reference TRBV30 and TRBJ1-6, is SQTIHQWPATLVQPVGSPLSLECTVEGTSNPNLYWYRQAAGRGLQLLFYSVGIGQISSEVPQNLSASRPQDRQFILSSKKLLLSDSGFYLCAWSVGQPNSPLHFGNGTRLTVT.

This clonotype was seen a handful of times. This chain links TRBV12-5 with TRBJ1-1; 8 nucleotides agree with TRBD1. Germline V gene lookup returns CDR1 LGHNT and CDR2 FRNRAP. The CDR3 length is 14 residues. V trimming: 9 bases; J trimming: 5 bases; junction bases outside the gene matches: 11. Here the CDR3 DNA reads TGTGCTAGCGGAGACAGGGGTTCAGGGACTGAAGCTTTCTTT. This sequence encodes CASGDRGSGTEAFF.

The rearrangement uses TRBV7-2 and TRBJ2-7, with D possibly matching TRBD1 (5 bases). The CDR3 has 15 amino acids. V was shortened by 5 bases and J by 2 bases, with 16 bases between the two germline ends. CDR1 and CDR2 (germline): SGHTA, FQGNSA. The CDR3 nucleotides are TGTGCCAGCAGCCTCGACAGCTTTAACACCTACGAGCAGTACTTC. Residues: CASSLDSFNTYEQYF.

This clonotype is deemed medium-sized. This CDR3 reads CASSPLPTYNEQFF. The CDR3, as DNA: TGTGCCAGCTCACCACTACCCACCTACAATGAGCAGTTCTTC. The rearrangement links TRBV18 to TRBJ2-1, with no clear D. The germline CDR1 and CDR2 sequences are KGHSH and LQKENI. V was trimmed by 1 base and J by 2 bases, leaving 6 bases between them. This CDR3 spans 14 amino acids. Supplemented by reference TRBV18 and TRBJ2-1, the full variable domain reads NAGVMQNPRHLVRRRGQEARLRCSPMKGHSHVYWYRQLPEEGLKFMVYLQKENIIDESGMPKERFSAEFPKEGPSILRIQQVVRGDSAAYFCASSPLPTYNEQFFGPGTRLTVL.